Sequencing of this T cell receptor (beta chain) was carried out in a study of beta chain features in type 1 diabetes. Study-wide points: Shorter templates might be favored by PCR, and equally so in patients and in controls. VDJ junctions sequenced from type 1 diabetes patients showed fewer insertions and more deletions.

The isolated RNA, all of it, was reverse transcribed, so expressed TCRB transcripts were what got sequenced. Method: immunoSEQ multiplex PCR; TCRdb's copy keeps in-frame clones and lacks some. The data show some 410,000 clones, roughly an eighth seen once. On this clone itself: Its specificity is not known.

This CDR3 is built from 16 residues. Trimming stripped 4 bases from V and 6 bases from J, with 21 bases between. Germline assignment: CDR1 SGHAT and CDR2 FQNNGV. V is TRBV11-2 and J is TRBJ1-2; D unclear. Sequencing input: naive CD4+ T cells from blood. This TCR derives from a woman aged 18-35 years in good health. In DNA, the CDR3 is TGTGCCAGCAGCTCCCACCGGGAGCCCCCAAGGGATGGCTACACCTTC. It codes for CASSSHREPPRDGYTF.